This T cell receptor (beta chain) was retrieved from a study of CD8+ T cells in alopecia areata. Regarding the study as a whole: Compared with normal scalp, lesional scalp had higher clonality and more expanded CD8+ clones. Researchers reported that TCR sharing among patients proved less clear than in mice, possibly HLA-linked.

Concerning this clone itself: The antigen is undetermined.

Indicated treatment: oral pan-JAK inhibitor, 5-10 mg twice daily. The investigators collected lesional scalp punch biopsies and peripheral blood from alopecia areata patients. As the sequencing template, cDNA was produced by extracting RNA and reverse transcribing it. TCRdb keeps only in-frame clones here, not all; method: immunoSEQ multiplex PCR. The repertoire has 210,000 or so clones, 66% of them found once; the top ten carry roughly 1.2%. The CDR3 spans 15 residues. With V trimmed by 3 bases and J by 6 bases, 8 bases remained unmatched. The germline V gene has CDR1 SGHAT and CDR2 FQNNGV. This sequence originates from a human donor with alopecia areata. V gene TRBV11-2 combines with J gene TRBJ2-3; 8 bases map to TRBD1. The sample in question was CD4+ T cells sorted from blood, obtained around week 44, from a patient treated with tofacitinib. CDR3 sequence (DNA): TGTGCCAGCAGCTTCCAGACAGGGGTTGGGGATACGCAGTATTTT. Amino acids: CASSFQTGVGDTQYF. The full variable domain, completed using reference TRBV11-2 and TRBJ2-3, is EAGVAQSPRYKIIEKRQSVAFWCNPISGHATLYWYQQILGQGPKLLIQFQNNGVVDDSQLPKDRFSAERLKGVDSTLKIQPAKLEDSAVYLCASSFQTGVGDTQYFGPGTRLTVL.